This paragraph covers one T cell receptor (beta chain) sequence. Deletions cut 1 base from V and 0 bases from J, with 11 bases between. The germline CDR1 and CDR2 sequences are SGHRS and YFSETQ. The CDR3 is made up of 16 amino acids. Repertoires were generated with immunoSEQ multiplex PCR, while TCRdb's copy carries only in-frame clones and drops some. The table lists tens of thousands of clones, under 95% of them singletons. This sample was included in a study of technical replicates of blood from four donors. The sequenced material came from T cells isolated from PBMCs. The source is a human donor in good health. J is TRBJ1-3 and V is TRBV5-1; D might be TRBD1 (5 bases). The CDR3 bases are TGCGCCAGCAGCTTGTCAACCGACAGCTCTGGAAACACCATATATTTT. Translating it yields CASSLSTDSSGNTIYF.